This TCR beta chain was documented in a study of cytomegalovirus exposure and HLA in healthy donors. Study results and limitations: For TCR beta chains, V- and J-gene trimming was later linked to a missense DCLRE1C variant. When a later analysis was performed, an Asian-associated ancestry cluster reportedly had fewer N-insertions than the approximately 700-donor mean.

The PCR made use of 60 Vbeta and 13 Jbeta primers. Profiling relied on immunoSEQ multiplex PCR, and the TCRdb table lists in-frame clones only, not all of them. The sample has some 56,000 clones; about four fifths are singletons. With respect to this clone: Its specificity is not known.

Trimming removed 2 bases at V and 3 bases at J, with 14 bases between. The CDR3 has 16 residues. Germline CDR1 and CDR2: MDHEN and SYDVKM. Sequenced material: PBMCs. The rearrangement uses TRBV28 and TRBJ2-1; the D gene is possibly TRBD2 (5 bases). This TCR was recovered from a woman in her forties in good health and CMV-seronegative. Here the CDR3 reads CASSLVALGIYNEQFF. The CDR3 coding sequence is TGTGCCAGCAGTTTAGTGGCTCTCGGGATCTACAATGAGCAGTTCTTC.